What follows are 32 T cell receptor beta chains derived from one specimen sequenced in a study of CD4 T cells in relation to SARS-CoV-2 and coronaviruses. Generated by immunoSEQ multiplex PCR, the TCRdb table keeps only in-frame clones and is missing some. The repertoire consists of 20,000 to 25,000 clones, with less than 85% occurring once and the leading ten covering about 18%. No antigen has been assigned to these receptors. Unexposed donor CD4+ T cells date from about 2010-2018, before the COVID-19 pandemic. Isolation of CD4+ T cells took place after roughly nine days in culture. The sequencing input was CD4+ T cells from PBMCs, cultured in vitro. These receptors all come from a human donor in good health.

The chain is built from TRBV30 and TRBJ1-1; no clear D. Germline V gene sequence: CDR1 GTSNPN, CDR2 SVGIG (reference sequence). The V and J ends lost 5 bases and 1 base respectively, with 8 bases between them. The CDR3 is 12 residues long. As DNA, the CDR3 is TGTGCCTGGGGACGGAGGAACACTGAAGCTTTCTTT. Translated, it gives CAWGRRNTEAFF.

The J gene is TRBJ1-6, the V gene TRBV18, with 7 bases identical to TRBD1. Germline V gives CDR1 KGHSH, CDR2 LQKENI. With V trimmed by 4 bases and J by 2 bases, 8 bases remained unmatched. The length of the CDR3 is 17 residues. CDR3 residues: CASSLTSQGTYNSPLHF. CDR3 DNA: TGTGCCAGCTCACTAACATCACAGGGGACCTATAATTCACCCCTCCACTTT.

In its sample, this clone was seen a few times. The chain combines TRBV6-5 with TRBJ2-1; D is perhaps TRBD2 (6 bases). Trimming left V 5 bases short and J 8 bases short, with 13 bases between. The CDR3 runs to 13 residues. Germline V gene data show CDR1 as MNHEY and CDR2 as SVGAGI. The CDR3 sequence: CASSTRLVHEQFF. The DNA for the CDR3 is TGTGCCAGCAGTACTCGACTAGTCCATGAGCAGTTCTTC.

The chain carries TRBV2 and TRBJ2-1; D may correspond to TRBD1 or TRBD2 (5 bases each). This CDR3 contains 16 residues. Germline values: CDR1 SNHLY, CDR2 FYNNEI. Trimming took off 2 bases at V and 2 bases at J, with 13 bases between the two ends. The CDR3: CASSEIGGVPYNEQFF. As DNA, the CDR3 is TGTGCCAGCAGTGAAATTGGGGGTGTCCCCTACAATGAGCAGTTCTTC.

V is TRBV10-3 and J is TRBJ1-2; D remains unclear. The CDR3 has 12 residues. Germline V gene sequence: CDR1 ENHRY, CDR2 SYGVKD. V was cut by 8 bases and J by 8 bases, with 15 bases left in between. The CDR3 loop reads CAIGSFSGGYTF. CDR3 nucleotide sequence: TGTGCCATCGGTTCCTTTTCGGGAGGCTACACCTTC.

The chain couples TRBV2 to TRBJ2-7; 8 bases align to TRBD1. Trimming at V came to 2 bases and at J to 4 bases, leaving 10 bases not matched to a gene. Germline V gene data show CDR1 as SNHLY and CDR2 as FYNNEI. The CDR3 is made up of 16 amino acids. CDR3 nucleotide sequence: TGTGCCAGCAGTGAAAACGAGGCAGGGGGCGGGTACGAGCAGTACTTC. Translating it yields CASSENEAGGGYEQYF.

This clone was seen once. V is TRBV6-5 and J is TRBJ2-1; 8 nucleotides align to TRBD2. V shed 7 bases and J 9 bases; nucleotides not matched to a gene: 14. There are 15 residues in the CDR3. Per germline, CDR1 MNHEY and CDR2 SVGAGI. The CDR3 here is CASIAAGLVYGEQFF. DNA of the CDR3: TGTGCCAGCATCGCCGCGGGACTAGTTTATGGTGAGCAGTTCTTC.

This chain links TRBV7-6 with TRBJ1-1, with 8 bases identical to TRBD1. The V gene end was trimmed by 2 bases and the J gene end by 1 base; junction bases not matched to a gene: 12. The germline gives CDR1 SGHVS, CDR2 FNYEAQ. The CDR3 sequence is 18 residues long. CDR3 region: CASSLRGLAGGWNTEAFF. CDR3 in DNA: TGTGCCAGCAGCTTAAGGGGGCTGGCAGGGGGCTGGAACACTGAAGCTTTCTTT. Variable domain in full (rest from reference TRBV7-6 and TRBJ1-1): GAGVSQSPRYKVTKRGQDVALRCDPISGHVSLYWYRQALGQGPEFLTYFNYEAQQDKSGLPNDRFSAERPEGSISTLTIQRTEQRDSAMYRCASSLRGLAGGWNTEAFFGQGTRLTVV.

The chain couples TRBV3-1 (or the pseudogene TRBV3-2) to TRBJ1-1, with D possibly TRBD1 on 6 matching bases. CDR1 is LGHDT and CDR2 is YNNKEL in the germline V gene (reference sequence). The CDR3 runs 14 residues. The ends were cut back, 5 bases at V and 2 bases at J, with 12 bases in the middle. CDR3 DNA sequence: TGTGCCAGCAGCGCAAGGGGGTTCAACACTGAAGCTTTCTTT. Translation: CASSARGFNTEAFF.

V is TRBV27 and J is TRBJ2-3; the D is unclear. The germline V and J ends were trimmed by 7 bases and 1 base, with 6 bases remaining between them. The CDR3 spans 12 residues. Germline CDR1 MNHEY, CDR2 SMNVEV (reference sequence). The CDR3 spells CASIRGTDTQYF. As DNA, the CDR3 is TGTGCCAGCATACGGGGCACAGATACGCAGTATTTT.

The chain recombines TRBV5-1 with TRBJ1-2, with D unclear. This CDR3 has 13 amino acids. Germline loops: CDR1 SGHRS, CDR2 YFSETQ. Trimming took 4 bases from V and 7 from J, leaving 14 bases between them. The CDR3 loop reads CASSPEGNRGYTF. The CDR3 DNA is TGCGCCAGCAGCCCCGAAGGGAACCGTGGCTACACCTTC. Full variable domain (missing parts from reference TRBV5-1 and TRBJ1-2): KAGVTQTPRYLIKTRGQQVTLSCSPISGHRSVSWYQQTPGQGLQFLFEYFSETQRNKGNFPGRFSGRQFSNSRSEMNVSTLELGDSALYLCASSPEGNRGYTFGSGTRLTVV.

This clone came up once. The chain uses TRBV28 and TRBJ2-4; perhaps TRBD1 as D (6 bases). V was pared by 5 bases and J by 0 bases, with 17 bases between. This CDR3 has 17 amino acids. CDR1 and CDR2 from the germline V gene are MDHEN and SYDVKM. CDR3 nucleotide sequence: TGTGCCAGCAGTACTCCGGACGGACAGATAGCCAAAAACATTCAGTACTTC. This sequence encodes CASSTPDGQIAKNIQYF.

The J gene is TRBJ2-1, the V gene TRBV27; TRBD2 aligns across 8 bases. There are 15 residues in the CDR3. V shed 2 bases, J shed 8 bases, and the junction held 8 bases outside the gene matches. CDR1 and CDR2 from the germline V gene are MNHEY and SMNVEV (reference sequence). CDR3 bases: TGTGCCAGCAGTTTAGCGGGAGGCCCCCTTGATGAGCAGTTCTTC. Its protein product is CASSLAGGPLDEQFF.

J is TRBJ2-7 and V is TRBV10-3; the D gene is possibly TRBD2 (6 bases). Trimming took off 8 bases at V and 2 bases at J, with 22 bases between the two ends. The CDR3 covers 16 residues. The germline gives CDR1 ENHRY, CDR2 SYGVKD. The CDR3 sequence: CAIAQFKLADTYEQYF. DNA of the CDR3: TGTGCCATCGCCCAGTTTAAATTAGCGGACACCTACGAGCAGTACTTC.

There are a few counts of this clone. The chain has TRBV30 and TRBJ1-5; 8 nucleotides agree with TRBD1. CDR1 and CDR2 from the germline V gene are GTSNPN and SVGIG (reference sequence). After removal of 5 bases from V and 4 bases from J, the junction contained 4 bases not matched to a gene. This CDR3 contains 13 residues. The DNA of the CDR3 is TGTGCCTGGGCCAGGACAGGGAATCAGCCCCAGCATTTT. Translated: CAWARTGNQPQHF.

V gene TRBV19 combines with J gene TRBJ1-5, with D perhaps TRBD1 (6 bases). CDR3 length equals 16 residues. Trimming shortened V by 4 bases and J by 1 base, and 14 bases separated the two germline ends. Germline V gives CDR1 LNHDA, CDR2 SQIVND (reference sequence). CDR3 sequence reads: CASSSKKGGSNQPQHF. CDR3 bases: TGTGCCAGTAGTAGCAAGAAAGGGGGAAGCAATCAGCCCCAGCATTTT. Variable domain in full (rest from reference TRBV19 and TRBJ1-5): DGGITQSPKYLFRKEGQNVTLSCEQNLNHDAMYWYRQDPGQGLRLIYYSQIVNDFQKGDIAEGYSVSREKKESFPLTVTSAQKNPTAFYLCASSSKKGGSNQPQHFGDGTRLSIL.

The chain recombines TRBV11-2 with TRBJ1-2; TRBD1 might be the D (5 bases). V was clipped by 5 bases and J by 3 bases, with 13 bases between them. Germline V gene data show CDR1 as SGHAT and CDR2 as FQNNGV. The CDR3 spans 14 residues. The CDR3 coding sequence is TGTGCCAGCAGCGCCCGGGACGGATACTATGGCTACACCTTC. Translating gives CASSARDGYYGYTF.

The rearrangement links TRBV25-1 to TRBJ2-7; possibly TRBD1 for D (6 bases). The CDR3 contains 16 residues. In germline, CDR1 is MGHDK, CDR2 SYGVNS. Trimming stripped 4 bases from V and 2 bases from J, with 18 bases between. The CDR3 DNA sequence: TGTGCCAGCAGTGGCGGTTTACTTGGGGGCGCCTACGAGCAGTACTTC. As protein: CASSGGLLGGAYEQYF.

In its sample, this clone was seen once. This chain connects TRBV2 to TRBJ2-2; 7 bases line up with TRBD1. The germline gives CDR1 SNHLY, CDR2 FYNNEI. The J segment lost 0 bases and the V segment lost 10 bases, leaving 5 bases of the junction unmatched. The CDR3 sequence is 14 residues long. The CDR3 nucleotides are TGTGCCACCGCAGGGGGATCGAACACCGGGGAGCTGTTTTTT. Its translation is CATAGGSNTGELFF. The full variable domain, rest sourced from reference TRBV2 and TRBJ2-2, is EPEVTQTPSHQVTQMGQEVILRCVPISNHLYFYWYRQILGQKVEFLVSFYNNEISEKSEIFDDQFSVERPDGSNFTLKIRSTKLEDSAMYFCATAGGSNTGELFFGEGSRLTVL.

The chain recombines TRBV28 with TRBJ2-3; the D is unclear. The V gene's germline CDR1 is MDHEN and CDR2 SYDVKM. There are 17 residues in the CDR3. Between the trimmed V and J ends, which lost 6 bases and 1 base, there was a span of 20 bases. The CDR3 region is CASSTLFIGWGTDTQYF. The DNA for the CDR3 is TGTGCCAGCAGCACCTTATTCATAGGGTGGGGCACAGATACGCAGTATTTT.

The sample holds a few counts of this clone. CDR3 residues: CARGIAEGATSGANVLTF. The CDR3 coding sequence is TGTGCCAGGGGAATAGCGGAGGGAGCTACCTCTGGGGCCAACGTCCTGACTTTC. J is TRBJ2-6 and V is TRBV6-4; the D gene is possibly TRBD2 (6 bases). V shed 9 bases and J shed 0 bases, with 21 bases lying between them. The CDR3 consists of 18 residues. CDR1 and CDR2 (germline): MRHNA, SNTAGT.

The chain carries TRBV20-1 and TRBJ2-1; 14 bases map to TRBD2. V was clipped by 3 bases and J by 15 bases; unmatched bases: 28. The CDR3 sequence is 20 residues long. Looked up from germline, CDR1 is DFQATT and CDR2 is SNEGSKA (reference sequence). The CDR3 DNA reads as TGCAGTGCTAGTGATTCCGGGACTAGCGGGAGACAGTCGTGGGCCGTGTCTCCGTTCTTC. This codes for CSASDSGTSGRQSWAVSPFF.

The chain links TRBV5-1 to TRBJ1-4; D is unresolved. The CDR3 is 14 amino acids. The V end was cut by 2 bases, the J end by 4 bases, with 9 bases between. CDR1 is SGHRS and CDR2 is YFSETQ in the germline V gene. In DNA form, the CDR3 reads TGCGCCAGCAGCTTAGGCGTCCTTAATGAAAAACTGTTTTTT. Translation: CASSLGVLNEKLFF.

This clone turned up a few times. V usage is TRBV5-1 and J usage is TRBJ2-1; 8 bases are shared with TRBD2. V lost 3 bases, J lost 5 bases, and 7 bases stayed unmatched. This CDR3 has 15 residues. Germline V gene lookup returns CDR1 SGHRS and CDR2 YFSETQ. The CDR3 is CASSWIAGHNNEQFF. The CDR3 DNA reads TGCGCCAGCAGCTGGATAGCGGGACACAACAATGAGCAGTTCTTC.

This chain joins TRBV12-5 and TRBJ2-2; 7 nucleotides align to TRBD1. Germline V gives CDR1 LGHNT, CDR2 FRNRAP. Unmatched junction bases numbered 10, after V lost 2 bases and J lost 4 bases. This CDR3 has 17 residues. The CDR3 loop is CASGLSPDRDRTGELFF. As DNA, the CDR3 is TGTGCTAGTGGTTTGTCCCCCGACAGGGATCGCACCGGGGAGCTGTTTTTT.

The rearrangement links TRBV5-4 to TRBJ1-3; D remains unclear. The CDR3 has 15 amino acids. The V gene's germline CDR1 is SGHNT and CDR2 YYREEE (reference sequence). Between the trimmed V and J ends, which lost 4 bases and 0 bases, there was a span of 11 bases. The CDR3 DNA reads as TGTGCCAGCAGCCCAGGACCGCTCTCTGGAAACACCATATATTTT. This translates into CASSPGPLSGNTIYF.

The chain employs TRBV7-8 and TRBJ1-6; 9 bases match TRBD1. This CDR3 is 14 amino acids long. CDR1 and CDR2 (germline): SGHVS, FQNEAQ. Germline trimming cut 7 bases from V and 6 bases from J; bases unmatched to any gene: 4. In DNA, the CDR3 is TGTGCCAGCAACTCACAGGGGGCTAATTCACCCCTCCACTTT. Protein sequence: CASNSQGANSPLHF.

J is TRBJ1-3 and V is TRBV25-1, with unresolved D. The CDR3 has 15 amino acids. Trimming stripped 5 bases from V and 0 bases from J, with 11 bases between. CDR1 and CDR2 from the germline V gene are MGHDK and SYGVNS. The CDR3 region is CASSSTRTSGNTIYF. CDR3 nucleotides: TGTGCCAGCAGTTCTACACGGACCTCTGGAAACACCATATATTTT. The full variable domain, its missing parts supplied by reference TRBV25-1 and TRBJ1-3, is EADIYQTPRYLVIGTGKKITLECSQTMGHDKMYWYQQDPGMELHLIHYSYGVNSTEKGDLSSESTVSRIRTEHFPLTLESARPSHTSQYLCASSSTRTSGNTIYFGEGSWLTVV.

The chain combines TRBV7-3 with TRBJ2-5; 13 bases align to TRBD2. There are 19 residues in the CDR3. V lost 0 bases to trimming and J lost 5 bases; unmatched junction nucleotides: 12. Germline lookup yields CDR1 SGHTA and CDR2 FQGTGA. The CDR3 DNA is TGTGCCAGCAGCTTAACTGGAGGGACTAGCGGGACGGAGAGGGAGACCCAGTACTTC. Protein sequence: CASSLTGGTSGTERETQYF.

The V call is TRBV5-6, the J call TRBJ2-3; 9 bases map to TRBD2. Unmatched junction bases numbered 8, after V lost 1 base and J lost 2 bases. The CDR3 sequence is 17 residues long. Per the germline V gene, CDR1 is SGHDT and CDR2 is YYEEEE. The CDR3 DNA follows: TGTGCCAGCAGCTTGTTGGCGGGAGGGCCTTCCACAGATACGCAGTATTTT. It translates to CASSLLAGGPSTDTQYF.

This clone appeared a single time. The genes are TRBV5-4 and TRBJ1-1, with 11 bases matching TRBD1. After removal of 4 bases from V and 3 bases from J, the junction contained 5 bases not matched to a gene. Germline V gene data show CDR1 as SGHNT and CDR2 as YYREEE (reference sequence). The CDR3 spans 15 residues. The CDR3 loop reads CASSARDRGYTEAFF. For the CDR3, the DNA is TGTGCCAGCAGCGCCCGGGACAGGGGGTACACTGAAGCTTTCTTT.

The chain carries TRBV7-9 and TRBJ2-4; D gene unclear. This CDR3 spans 17 amino acids. Trimming shortened V by 0 bases and J by 0 bases, and 12 bases separated the two germline ends. Germline V gives CDR1 SEHNR, CDR2 FQNEAQ (reference sequence). CDR3 residues: CASSLAMNTLAKNIQYF. Here the CDR3 DNA reads TGTGCCAGCAGCTTAGCTATGAATACACTAGCCAAAAACATTCAGTACTTC.